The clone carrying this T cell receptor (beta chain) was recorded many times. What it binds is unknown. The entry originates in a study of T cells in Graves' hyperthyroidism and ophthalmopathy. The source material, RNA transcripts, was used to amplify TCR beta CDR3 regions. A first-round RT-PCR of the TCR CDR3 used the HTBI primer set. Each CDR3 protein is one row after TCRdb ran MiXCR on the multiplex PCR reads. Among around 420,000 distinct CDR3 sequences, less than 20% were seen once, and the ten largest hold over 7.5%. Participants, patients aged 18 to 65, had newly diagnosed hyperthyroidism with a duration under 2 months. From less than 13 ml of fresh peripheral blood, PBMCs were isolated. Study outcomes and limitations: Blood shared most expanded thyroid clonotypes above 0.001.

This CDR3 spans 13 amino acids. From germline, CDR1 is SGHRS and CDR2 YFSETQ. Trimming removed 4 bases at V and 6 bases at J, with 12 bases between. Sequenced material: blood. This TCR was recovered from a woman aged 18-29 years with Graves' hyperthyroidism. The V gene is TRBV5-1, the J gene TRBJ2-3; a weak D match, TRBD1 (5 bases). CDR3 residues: CASSAGHQDTQYF. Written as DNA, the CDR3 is TGCGCCAGCAGCGCCGGACATCAGGATACGCAGTATTTT.